Below, 27 T cell receptor beta chains from the same sample are listed, as sequenced in a study of control samples from healthy donors and cancer patients. The protocol was immunoSEQ multiplex PCR, while the TCRdb copy is restricted to in-frame clones and leaves out a portion. Of nearly 55,000 clones listed, 95% to 97% are singletons. The sequenced sample was blood. Source of these receptors: a woman aged 25 to 39 in good health.

V and J are TRBV28 and TRBJ1-1; weak D call: TRBD1 (6 bases). The CDR3 length is 18 residues. Trimming cost V 2 bases and J 0 bases, with 19 bases left between them. CDR1 MDHEN and CDR2 SYDVKM come from the germline V gene. CDR3 DNA sequence: TGTGCCAGCAGTTTAGCGTTGGGGGGGGCTTCAATGAACACTGAAGCTTTCTTT. This translates into CASSLALGGASMNTEAFF.

This chain connects TRBV5-4 to TRBJ2-5; TRBD2 matches 9 bases. The CDR3 covers 16 residues. The germline CDR1 and CDR2 sequences are SGHNT and YYREEE (reference sequence). The ends lost 1 base at V and 4 bases at J; junction bases unmatched: 8. Written as DNA, the CDR3 is TGTGCCAGCAGCTTGCTTAGTAGCGGGAGTGGAGAGACCCAGTACTTC. It codes for CASSLLSSGSGETQYF.

This clone was recorded once. V and J are TRBV28 and TRBJ2-7; TRBD1 is a possible D gene (6 bases). The DNA end is more similar to TRBJ2-5, so the J call may be wrong. This CDR3 comprises 11 residues. The germline gives CDR1 MDHEN, CDR2 SYDVKM. The CDR3 nucleotides read TGTGCCAGCAACAGGGAGGAGACCCAGTACTTC. As protein: CASNREETQYF.

This chain joins TRBV5-4 and TRBJ1-1, with D unresolved. Germline-derived CDR1 and CDR2 are SGHNT and YYREEE (reference sequence). This CDR3 contains 13 residues. Trimming pared 2 bases from V and 7 bases from J, leaving 12 bases between. CDR3 residues: CASSFVEDDEAFF. The CDR3 DNA reads TGTGCCAGCAGCTTTGTGGAGGATGATGAAGCTTTCTTT.

The chain uses TRBV5-1 and TRBJ2-5; D might be TRBD2 (6 bases). Trimming left V 4 bases short and J 4 bases short, with 14 bases between. The CDR3 has 14 amino acids. Germline-derived CDR1 and CDR2 are SGHRS and YFSETQ. The chain's CDR3 is CASSAGSNRETQYF. CDR3 bases: TGCGCCAGCAGCGCCGGGAGTAATCGAGAGACCCAGTACTTC.

The chain uses TRBV20-1 and TRBJ2-5; 13 bases align to TRBD2. CDR3 size: 16 residues. The germline V gene has CDR1 DFQATT and CDR2 SNEGSKA (reference sequence). The V segment lost 3 bases and the J segment 5 bases; nucleotides outside the gene matches: 9. The CDR3 here is CSASLLAGGPRETQYF. The CDR3 nucleotides are TGCAGTGCTAGTTTACTAGCGGGAGGGCCGCGGGAGACCCAGTACTTC.

The chain couples TRBV28 to TRBJ1-2, with TRBD1 matching 10 bases. Germline assignment: CDR1 MDHEN and CDR2 SYDVKM. The CDR3 contains 13 residues. With 6 bases clipped from V and 6 bases from J, the junction kept 4 bases outside the gene matches. DNA of the CDR3: TGTGCCAGCAGCACGGGACAGGGGAATGGCTACACCTTC. It translates to CASSTGQGNGYTF.

The V and J genes are TRBV12-3 or TRBV12-4 and TRBJ2-7; 7 bases match TRBD2. The CDR3 is made up of 11 amino acids. Trimming cost V 7 bases and J 7 bases; bases outside gene matches: 4. The CDR3 sequence is CASTQGGEQYF. CDR3 nucleotide sequence: TGTGCCAGCACCCAGGGAGGGGAGCAGTACTTC.

The chain links TRBV19 to TRBJ2-1; 11 nucleotides agree with TRBD2. V lost 7 bases, J lost 4 bases, and 6 bases stayed unmatched. The CDR3 extends over 15 amino acids. The germline gives CDR1 LNHDA, CDR2 SQIVND (reference sequence). CDR3 in amino acids: CASTPGTSGYNEQFF. As DNA, the CDR3 is TGTGCCAGTACCCCAGGGACTAGCGGTTACAATGAGCAGTTCTTC.

In this sample, this clone turned up once. The chain employs TRBV28 and TRBJ1-1, with D unclear. CDR1 and CDR2 from the germline V gene are MDHEN and SYDVKM. The CDR3 spans 14 residues. The V and J ends lost 5 bases and 4 bases respectively, with 14 bases between them. CDR3 protein: CASSPRARPTEAFF. The CDR3 nucleotides read TGTGCCAGCAGTCCCCGGGCCAGACCCACTGAAGCTTTCTTT. Variable domain in full (rest from reference TRBV28 and TRBJ1-1): DVKVTQSSRYLVKRTGEKVFLECVQDMDHENMFWYRQDPGLGLRLIYFSYDVKMKEKGDIPEGYSVSREKKERFSLILESASTNQTSMYLCASSPRARPTEAFFGQGTRLTVV.

The CDR3 bases are TGTGCCAGTACCCCGATAGGACTAGCGGGAGGGCCACGGGAGCTGTTTTTT. The encoded protein is CASTPIGLAGGPRELFF. This chain uses TRBV19 with TRBJ2-2, with TRBD2 matching over 15 bases. This CDR3 is 17 amino acids long. In germline, CDR1 is LNHDA, CDR2 SQIVND (reference sequence). Germline trimming cut 7 bases from V and 9 bases from J; bases unmatched to any gene: 12.

The V and J genes are TRBV15 and TRBJ2-1; D remains ambiguous. The CDR3 has 14 residues. The V end lost 1 base, the J end lost 5 bases, and 9 bases lay between the germline ends. CDR1 and CDR2 from the germline V gene are LNHNV and YYDKDF (reference sequence). The CDR3 DNA is TGTGCCACCAGCAGAGTGGACGGACACAATGAGCAGTTCTTC. It yields the protein CATSRVDGHNEQFF. The whole variable domain, remainder taken from reference TRBV15 and TRBJ2-1, is DAMVIQNPRYQVTQFGKPVTLSCSQTLNHNVMYWYQQKSSQAPKLLFHYYDKDFNNEADTPDNFQSRRPNTSFCFLDIRSPGLGDTAMYLCATSRVDGHNEQFFGPGTRLTVL.

This clone is a singleton in its sample. The V and J genes are TRBV4-1 and TRBJ2-1; maybe TRBD1 (6 bases). Per germline, CDR1 MGHRA and CDR2 YSYEKL. This CDR3 has 17 amino acids. The V and J ends lost 3 bases and 4 bases respectively, with 19 bases between them. For the CDR3, the DNA is TGCGCCAGCAGCCATGGAATCCAGGGGAGTGATTACAATGAGCAGTTCTTC. Its protein is CASSHGIQGSDYNEQFF.

This CDR3 reads CASSLGNRGAYEQYF. CDR3 nucleotide sequence: TGTGCCAGCAGTTTAGGGAACAGGGGTGCCTACGAGCAGTACTTC. The chain employs TRBV28 and TRBJ2-7, with 7 nucleotides matching TRBD1. V lost 2 bases and J lost 2; bases outside the gene matches: 6. The CDR3 totals 15 residues. CDR1 and CDR2 (germline): MDHEN, SYDVKM.

V gene TRBV15 combines with J gene TRBJ2-5, with D perhaps assigned TRBD1 or TRBD2 (5 bases each). Deletions cut 1 base from V and 4 bases from J, with 10 bases between. The CDR3 extends over 14 amino acids. Per germline, CDR1 LNHNV and CDR2 YYDKDF (reference sequence). CDR3 sequence reads: CATSRGDPPETQYF. CDR3 coding DNA: TGTGCCACCAGCAGAGGGGACCCCCCAGAGACCCAGTACTTC.

The V call is TRBV6-5, the J call TRBJ1-1, with 7 nucleotides matching TRBD1. The CDR3 is 13 residues long. The trim removed 0 bases at V and 11 bases at J, leaving 6 bases unmatched. Germline lookup yields CDR1 MNHEY and CDR2 SVGAGI. CDR3 sequence: CASSYSKVDRAFF. The DNA of the CDR3 is TGTGCCAGCAGTTACTCGAAAGTGGACAGGGCTTTCTTT.

As DNA, the CDR3 is TGTGCCAGTAGTAGGCGGAGTAGCGGCTCGAGGACAGATACGCAGTATTTT. It encodes CASSRRSSGSRTDTQYF. The rearrangement joins TRBV19 to TRBJ2-3, with TRBD2 as a possible D gene (6 bases). With 4 bases removed from V and 3 bases from J, the gap between germline ends came to 20 bases. From germline, CDR1 is LNHDA and CDR2 SQIVND (reference sequence). This CDR3 contains 17 residues.

The gene calls are TRBV19 and TRBJ2-1, with D unclear. This CDR3 region has 13 residues. Germline values: CDR1 LNHDA, CDR2 SQIVND (reference sequence). Deletions cut 2 bases from V and 2 bases from J, with 4 bases between. The CDR3 DNA reads TGTGCCAGTAGTATAACCGCCTACAATGAGCAGTTCTTC. Amino acids: CASSITAYNEQFF. Together with reference TRBV19 and TRBJ2-1, the CDR3 gives the full variable domain: DGGITQSPKYLFRKEGQNVTLSCEQNLNHDAMYWYRQDPGQGLRLIYYSQIVNDFQKGDIAEGYSVSREKKESFPLTVTSAQKNPTAFYLCASSITAYNEQFFGPGTRLTVL.

The genes are TRBV20-1 and TRBJ1-1; the D is unclear. Between the trimmed V and J ends, which lost 3 bases and 2 bases, there was a span of 19 bases. From germline, CDR1 is DFQATT and CDR2 SNEGSKA (reference sequence). The CDR3 consists of 16 residues. The CDR3 DNA sequence: TGCAGTGCTAGTCCCCCGGCCCCCGTTTTCAACACTGAAGCTTTCTTT. This encodes CSASPPAPVFNTEAFF.

The CDR3 DNA sequence: TGTGCCAGCAGCCAAGAGTCGGGTAATCAGCCCCAGCATTTT. Encoded protein: CASSQESGNQPQHF. V is TRBV3-1 (or the pseudogene TRBV3-2) and J is TRBJ1-5; D ambiguous. Per the germline V gene, CDR1 is LGHDT and CDR2 is YNNKEL (reference sequence). V was trimmed by 0 bases and J by 4 bases, leaving 7 bases between them. The CDR3 is 14 residues long.

The V and J genes are TRBV3-1 (or the pseudogene TRBV3-2) and TRBJ2-7; 7 nucleotides agree with TRBD2. Germline lookup yields CDR1 LGHDT and CDR2 YNNKEL (reference sequence). CDR3 length equals 16 residues. The J segment lost 2 bases and the V segment lost 1 base, leaving 8 bases of the junction unmatched. CDR3 region: CASSQASAGATYEQYF. The CDR3 DNA sequence: TGTGCCAGCAGCCAAGCGAGCGCGGGAGCTACCTACGAGCAGTACTTC.

As DNA, the CDR3 is TGTGCCAGCAGACTAGACCGCACAGATACGCAGTATTTT. Protein: CASRLDRTDTQYF. This chain connects TRBV6-5 to TRBJ2-3, with D perhaps TRBD2 (5 bases). Germline CDR1 reads MNHEY; CDR2 reads SVGAGI. The CDR3 length is 13 residues. Deletions cut 6 bases from V and 1 base from J, with 8 bases between.

This sequence joins TRBV5-4 and TRBJ2-5, with D possibly matching TRBD2 (5 bases). Germline V gene lookup returns CDR1 SGHNT and CDR2 YYREEE (reference sequence). V was cut by 0 bases and J by 5 bases, with 11 bases left in between. CDR3 length equals 14 residues. The chain's CDR3 is CASSLVGRGETQYF. The CDR3 coding sequence is TGTGCCAGCAGCTTGGTAGGGAGAGGGGAGACCCAGTACTTC.

The gene calls are TRBV5-1 and TRBJ2-5, with D hard to call. There are 12 residues in the CDR3. The V gene's germline CDR1 is SGHRS and CDR2 YFSETQ. Trimming shortened V by 4 bases and J by 1 base, and 5 bases separated the two germline ends. CDR3 amino acids: CASSPSQETQYF. The DNA of the CDR3 is TGCGCCAGCAGCCCAAGCCAAGAGACCCAGTACTTC.

The CDR3 sequence is CASSLSYRDYEQYF. The CDR3 bases are TGTGCCAGCAGTTTATCTTACAGGGACTACGAGCAGTACTTC. The rearrangement uses TRBV27 and TRBJ2-7, with D perhaps TRBD1 (6 bases). Trimming stripped 0 bases from V and 3 bases from J, with 9 bases between. The CDR3 is 14 residues long. Germline V gives CDR1 MNHEY, CDR2 SMNVEV (reference sequence).

The CDR3 nucleotides are TGTGCCAGCAGTGAAGGGGCTGGCCCGTACTTC. Encoded protein: CASSEGAGPYF. The V gene is TRBV2, the J gene TRBJ2-5; D unclear. V gave up 1 base and J gave up 13 bases, with 10 bases separating them. The CDR3 sequence is 11 residues long. The germline gives CDR1 SNHLY, CDR2 FYNNEI.

The rearrangement joins TRBV19 to TRBJ1-5, with TRBD1 matching over 10 bases. The CDR3 is made up of 16 amino acids. CDR1 is LNHDA, CDR2 SQIVND, per germline (reference sequence). V was clipped by 3 bases and J by 5 bases; unmatched bases: 7. CDR3 region: CASSISRTGGDQPQHF. The CDR3 DNA follows: TGTGCCAGTAGTATTTCGCGGACAGGGGGAGATCAGCCCCAGCATTTT.